This TCR beta chain stems from a study of blood T cell repertoires in COVID-19. Study-level background: Specimens from acute and convalescent COVID-19 originated in the United States, Italy and Spain.

This clone was found once. V dropped 6 bases and J dropped 2 bases, with 8 bases sitting between them. Germline assignment: CDR1 LNHDA and CDR2 SQIVND (reference sequence). The CDR3 totals 13 residues. Generated by immunoSEQ multiplex PCR, the TCRdb table keeps only in-frame clones and is missing some. Of some 230,000 clones in the sample, 75% to 90% were seen once. This TCR was recovered from a woman between 18 and 29 years old in a cohort exposed to, infected with or recovered from COVID-19 (not recorded which). Sequencing was carried out using PBMCs or T cells enriched from blood (not recorded which). The chain combines TRBV19 with TRBJ2-1; D ambiguous. The CDR3 protein is CASSDITYNEQFF. CDR3 DNA sequence: TGTGCCAGTAGCGACATCACCTACAATGAGCAGTTCTTC. Filled out from reference TRBV19 and TRBJ2-1, the complete variable domain reads DGGITQSPKYLFRKEGQNVTLSCEQNLNHDAMYWYRQDPGQGLRLIYYSQIVNDFQKGDIAEGYSVSREKKESFPLTVTSAQKNPTAFYLCASSDITYNEQFFGPGTRLTVL.